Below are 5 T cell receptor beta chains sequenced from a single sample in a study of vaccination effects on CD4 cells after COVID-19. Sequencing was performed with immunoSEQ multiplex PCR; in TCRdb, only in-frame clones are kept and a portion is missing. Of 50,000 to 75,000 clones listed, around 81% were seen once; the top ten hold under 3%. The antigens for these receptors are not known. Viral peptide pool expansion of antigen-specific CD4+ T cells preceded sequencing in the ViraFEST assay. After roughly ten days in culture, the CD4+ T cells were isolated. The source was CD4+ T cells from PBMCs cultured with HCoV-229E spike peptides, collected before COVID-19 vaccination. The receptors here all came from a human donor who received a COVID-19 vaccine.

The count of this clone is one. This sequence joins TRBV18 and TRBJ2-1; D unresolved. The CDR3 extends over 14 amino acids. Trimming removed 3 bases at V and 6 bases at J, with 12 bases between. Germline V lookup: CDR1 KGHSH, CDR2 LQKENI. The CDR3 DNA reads TGTGCCAGCTCACCCCAATTGGGGTTCAATGAGCAGTTCTTC. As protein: CASSPQLGFNEQFF.

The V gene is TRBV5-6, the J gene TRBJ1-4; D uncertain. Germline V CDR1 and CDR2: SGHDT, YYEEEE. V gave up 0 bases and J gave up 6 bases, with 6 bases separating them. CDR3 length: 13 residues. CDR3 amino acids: CASSLERDEKLFF. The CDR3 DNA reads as TGTGCCAGCAGCTTGGAGAGGGATGAAAAACTGTTTTTT. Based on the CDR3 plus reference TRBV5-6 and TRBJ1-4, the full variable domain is DAGVTQSPTHLIKTRGQQVTLRCSPKSGHDTVSWYQQALGQGPQFIFQYYEEEERQRGNFPDRFSGHQFPNYSSELNVNALLLGDSALYLCASSLERDEKLFFGSGTQLSVL.

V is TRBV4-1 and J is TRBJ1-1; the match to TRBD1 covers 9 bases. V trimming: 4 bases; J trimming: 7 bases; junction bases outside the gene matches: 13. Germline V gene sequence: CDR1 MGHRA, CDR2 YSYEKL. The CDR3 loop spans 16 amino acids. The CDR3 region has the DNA TGCGCCAGCAGCCCGGGACGGGGACAGGGATTCGGTGAAGCTTTCTTT. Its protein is CASSPGRGQGFGEAFF.

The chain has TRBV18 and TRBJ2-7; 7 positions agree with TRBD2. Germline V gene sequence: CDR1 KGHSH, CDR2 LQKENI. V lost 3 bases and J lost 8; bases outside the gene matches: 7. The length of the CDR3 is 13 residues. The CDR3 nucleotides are TGTGCCAGCTCACCCTTCGGGGGGTATAAGCAGTACGTC. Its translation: CASSPFGGYKQYV.

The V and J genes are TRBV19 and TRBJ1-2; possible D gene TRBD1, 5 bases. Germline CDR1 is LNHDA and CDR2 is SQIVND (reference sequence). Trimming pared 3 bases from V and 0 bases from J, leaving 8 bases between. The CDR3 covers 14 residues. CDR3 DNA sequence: TGTGCCAGTAGTATCCGGGGGGCTAACTATGGCTACACCTTC. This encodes CASSIRGANYGYTF. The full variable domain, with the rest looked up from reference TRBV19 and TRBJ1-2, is DGGITQSPKYLFRKEGQNVTLSCEQNLNHDAMYWYRQDPGQGLRLIYYSQIVNDFQKGDIAEGYSVSREKKESFPLTVTSAQKNPTAFYLCASSIRGANYGYTFGSGTRLTVV.